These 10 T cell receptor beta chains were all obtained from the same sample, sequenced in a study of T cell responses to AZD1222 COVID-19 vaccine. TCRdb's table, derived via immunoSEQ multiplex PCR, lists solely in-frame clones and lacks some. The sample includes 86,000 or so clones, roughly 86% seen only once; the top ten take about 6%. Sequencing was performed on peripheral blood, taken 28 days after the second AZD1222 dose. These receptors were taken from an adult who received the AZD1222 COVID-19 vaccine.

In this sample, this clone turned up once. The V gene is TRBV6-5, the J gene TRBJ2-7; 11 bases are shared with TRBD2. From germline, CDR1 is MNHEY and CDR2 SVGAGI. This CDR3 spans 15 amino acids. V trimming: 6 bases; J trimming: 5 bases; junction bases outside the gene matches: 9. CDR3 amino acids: CASSPRLAGGNEQYF. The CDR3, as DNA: TGTGCCAGCAGCCCCCGGCTAGCGGGAGGTAACGAGCAGTACTTC.

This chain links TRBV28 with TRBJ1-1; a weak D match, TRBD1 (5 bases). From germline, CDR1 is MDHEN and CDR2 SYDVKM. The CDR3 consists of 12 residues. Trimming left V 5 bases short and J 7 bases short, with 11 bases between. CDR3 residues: CASSGGGSEAFF. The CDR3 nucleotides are TGTGCCAGCAGTGGGGGGGGGAGTGAAGCTTTCTTT. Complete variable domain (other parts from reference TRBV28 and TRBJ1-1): DVKVTQSSRYLVKRTGEKVFLECVQDMDHENMFWYRQDPGLGLRLIYFSYDVKMKEKGDIPEGYSVSREKKERFSLILESASTNQTSMYLCASSGGGSEAFFGQGTRLTVV.

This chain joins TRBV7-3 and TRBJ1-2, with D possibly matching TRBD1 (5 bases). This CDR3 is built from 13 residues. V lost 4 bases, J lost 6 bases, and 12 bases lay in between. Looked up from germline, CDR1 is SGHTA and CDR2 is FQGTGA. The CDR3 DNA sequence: TGTGCCAGCAGCTCGCCGGGAGGGGATGGCTACACCTTC. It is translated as CASSSPGGDGYTF.

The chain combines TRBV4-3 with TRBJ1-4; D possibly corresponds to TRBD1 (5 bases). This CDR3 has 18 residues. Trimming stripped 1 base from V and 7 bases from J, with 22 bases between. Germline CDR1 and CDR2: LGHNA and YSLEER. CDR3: CASSQGSSSQGYSEKLFF. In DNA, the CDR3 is TGCGCCAGCAGCCAAGGAAGCTCATCGCAGGGTTATAGTGAAAAACTGTTTTTT.

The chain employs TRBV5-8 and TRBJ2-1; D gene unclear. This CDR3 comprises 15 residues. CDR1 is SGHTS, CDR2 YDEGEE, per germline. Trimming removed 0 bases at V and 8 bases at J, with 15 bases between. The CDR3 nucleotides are TGTGCCAGCAGCTTGGGGTGGGCGGCCGTGTATGAGCAGTTCTTC. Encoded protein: CASSLGWAAVYEQFF.

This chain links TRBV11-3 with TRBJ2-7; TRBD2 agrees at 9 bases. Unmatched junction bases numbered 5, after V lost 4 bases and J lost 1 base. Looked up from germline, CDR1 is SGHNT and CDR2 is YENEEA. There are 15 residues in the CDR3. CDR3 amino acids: CASSYPREGSYEQYF. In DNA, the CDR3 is TGTGCCAGCAGCTACCCGCGGGAGGGTTCCTACGAGCAGTACTTC.

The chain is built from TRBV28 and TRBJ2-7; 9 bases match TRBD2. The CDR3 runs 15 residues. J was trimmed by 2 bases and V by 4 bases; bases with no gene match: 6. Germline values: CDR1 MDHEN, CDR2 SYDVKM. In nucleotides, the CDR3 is TGTGCCAGCAGTTCCGCCGGCGGGAGGGCCTACGAGCAGTACTTC. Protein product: CASSSAGGRAYEQYF.

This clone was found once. The CDR3 nucleotides read TGTGCCAGCAGCTCGAGCGTCCAAGAGACCCAGTACTTC. Protein product: CASSSSVQETQYF. The J gene is TRBJ2-5, the V gene TRBV3-1 (or the pseudogene TRBV3-2); D unclear. CDR1 is LGHDT and CDR2 is YNNKEL in the germline V gene (reference sequence). This CDR3 spans 13 amino acids. V dropped 5 bases and J dropped 1 base, with 8 bases sitting between them.

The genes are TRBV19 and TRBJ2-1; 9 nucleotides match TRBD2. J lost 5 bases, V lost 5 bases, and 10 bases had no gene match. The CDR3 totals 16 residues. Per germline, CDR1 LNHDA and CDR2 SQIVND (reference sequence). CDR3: CASSSRLAALDNEQFF. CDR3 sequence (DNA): TGTGCCAGTAGTTCCCGACTAGCGGCACTTGACAATGAGCAGTTCTTC.

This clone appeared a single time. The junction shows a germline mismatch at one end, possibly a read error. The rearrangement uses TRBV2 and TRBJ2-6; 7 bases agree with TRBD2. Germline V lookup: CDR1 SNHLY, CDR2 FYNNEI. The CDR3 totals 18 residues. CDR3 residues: CASSEGEGRGNGANVLTF. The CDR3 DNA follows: TGTGCCAGCAGCGAAGGGGAGGGGCGGGGAAATGGGGCCAACGTCCTGACTTTC.